Following are 5 T cell receptor beta chains from one sample sequenced in a study of T cell changes during pregnancy in multiple sclerosis. Sequenced by immunoSEQ multiplex PCR; TCRdb stores in-frame clones only, minus some. The table includes roughly 57,000 clones, about 90% detected once. This specimen was CD4+ T cells from peripheral blood mononuclear cells, taken after pregnancy. The receptors originated from a female donor with multiple sclerosis, enrolled in a pregnancy study.

The J gene is TRBJ1-2, the V gene TRBV18, with 11 bases identical to TRBD1. The CDR3 totals 16 residues. Trimming took 3 bases from V and 7 from J; bases not matched to a gene: 10. Germline CDR1 and CDR2: KGHSH and LQKENI. CDR3 loop: CASSPQDRGRSSGYTF. In DNA form, the CDR3 reads TGTGCCAGCTCACCCCAGGACAGGGGGCGGTCGTCTGGCTACACCTTC.

This chain joins TRBV6-6 and TRBJ2-2, with D perhaps TRBD1 (5 bases). This CDR3 spans 16 amino acids. V gave up 6 bases and J gave up 0 bases, with 14 bases separating them. Germline values: CDR1 MNHNY, CDR2 SVGAGI (reference sequence). The CDR3: CASSPMTESNTGELFF. The CDR3 DNA is TGTGCCAGCAGCCCTATGACAGAGTCGAACACCGGGGAGCTGTTTTTT.

The V and J genes are TRBV19 and TRBJ1-1; D is unclear. CDR3 length equals 15 residues. CDR1 and CDR2 (germline): LNHDA, SQIVND (reference sequence). Trimming stripped 3 bases from V and 0 bases from J, with 11 bases between. CDR3 region: CASSMTGFMNTEAFF. The CDR3 DNA follows: TGTGCCAGTAGTATGACGGGATTCATGAACACTGAAGCTTTCTTT.

This rearrangement joins TRBV4-2 to TRBJ1-1; TRBD1 is a possible D gene (6 bases). The CDR3 sequence is 16 residues long. The germline V gene encodes CDR1 LGHNA and CDR2 YNFKEQ. Trimming took off 1 base at V and 6 bases at J, with 18 bases between the two ends. This chain's CDR3 is CASSQGRGGGESEAFF. The DNA of the CDR3 is TGTGCCAGCAGCCAAGGCCGCGGGGGCGGGGAGTCTGAAGCTTTCTTT.

The gene calls are TRBV19 and TRBJ1-2; D may be TRBD1 (5 bases). The CDR3 length is 14 residues. CDR1 and CDR2 (germline): LNHDA, SQIVND (reference sequence). V lost 6 bases and J lost 5, with 16 bases in between. The CDR3 DNA reads as TGTGCCAGTAGCAAGGGGATCGAGGAATATGGCTACACCTTC. It is translated as CASSKGIEEYGYTF.